This entry lists 29 T cell receptor beta chains sequenced from one sample in a study of siplizumab effects on memory and regulatory T cells. Libraries were prepared by immunoSEQ multiplex PCR; TCRdb keeps only in-frame clonotypes and omits some of them. The repertoire has over 95,000 clones, over 85% of them found once; the top ten carry 0.16%. Material: non-Treg CD4+ T cells sorted from blood. These receptors came from a human donor in good health.

The chain is built from TRBV21-1 and TRBJ1-5. TRBV21-1 is a recognized pseudogene. CDR3 length equals 13 residues. The DNA of the CDR3 is TGTGCCAGCAGCAAAGACTTCAATCAGCCCCAGCATTTT. This encodes CASSKDFNQPQHF.

A single count supports this clone. The chain employs TRBV9 and TRBJ1-2, with 7 bases lining up with TRBD1. The CDR3 has 14 residues. With V trimmed by 6 bases and J by 4 bases, 9 bases remained unmatched. In germline, CDR1 is SGDLS, CDR2 YYNGEE. The CDR3 DNA reads as TGTGCCAGCAATCGGGGACAGCAGACCTATGGCTACACCTTC. Its translation: CASNRGQQTYGYTF. Full variable domain (outside the CDR3, taken from reference TRBV9 and TRBJ1-2): DSGVTQTPKHLITATGQRVTLRCSPRSGDLSVYWYQQSLDQGLQFLIQYYNGEERAKGNILERFSAQQFPDLHSELNLSSLELGDSALYFCASNRGQQTYGYTFGSGTRLTVV.

The V and J genes are TRBV20-1 and TRBJ1-2; the D gene is possibly TRBD1 (5 bases). Trimming took 6 bases from V and 6 from J, leaving 11 bases between them. This CDR3 has 11 residues. Germline-derived CDR1 and CDR2 are DFQATT and SNEGSKA (reference sequence). In DNA form, the CDR3 reads TGCAGTGCCTGGGGGGAGAATGGCTACACCTTC. Translating gives CSAWGENGYTF.

The chain recombines TRBV7-9 with TRBJ1-3, with D possibly matching TRBD1 (5 bases). V was clipped by 6 bases and J by 2 bases, with 8 bases between them. The CDR3 runs to 13 residues. Per the germline V gene, CDR1 is SEHNR and CDR2 is FQNEAQ (reference sequence). This CDR3 reads CASRQGAGNTIYF. The CDR3 DNA reads TGTGCCAGCAGGCAAGGGGCTGGAAACACCATATATTTT.

This clone came up once. The chain carries TRBV6-1 and TRBJ2-3; 8 bases are a match to TRBD1. V trimming: 6 bases; J trimming: 4 bases; junction bases outside the gene matches: 6. Germline CDR1 reads MNHNS; CDR2 reads SASEGT. This CDR3 is built from 14 residues. CDR3 DNA sequence: TGTGCCAGCAGACAGGGGGGCGCAGCAGATACGCAGTATTTT. Its protein product is CASRQGGAADTQYF.

The rearrangement uses TRBV18 and TRBJ1-1, with D unresolved. Germline-derived CDR1 and CDR2 are KGHSH and LQKENI. V dropped 3 bases and J dropped 1 base, with 9 bases sitting between them. The CDR3 spans 14 residues. The CDR3: CASSPGGRNTEAFF. CDR3 sequence (DNA): TGTGCCAGCTCACCGGGAGGGAGGAACACTGAAGCTTTCTTT.

This rearrangement joins TRBV6-1 to TRBJ2-5; D perhaps matches TRBD1 (5 bases). The length of the CDR3 is 15 residues. Germline CDR1 MNHNS, CDR2 SASEGT. V lost 7 bases to trimming and J lost 3 bases, with 18 bases between them. In DNA form, the CDR3 reads TGTGCCAGCATAACAGGTTCCTTAAACAAAGAGACCCAGTACTTC. The encoded protein is CASITGSLNKETQYF.

V is TRBV5-1 and J is TRBJ2-2; the D gene could be TRBD1 or TRBD2 (5 bases each). The CDR3 covers 19 residues. The germline V gene encodes CDR1 SGHRS and CDR2 YFSETQ. The V end was cut by 4 bases, the J end by 0 bases, with 22 bases between. This chain's CDR3 is CASSVGPGTMKTNTGELFF. The CDR3 coding sequence is TGCGCCAGCAGCGTAGGACCCGGGACCATGAAAACGAACACCGGGGAGCTGTTTTTT.

Regarding this clone: In the same sample, other DNA sequences code for this CDR3. The CDR3 loop is CASSGGLDTEAFF. The CDR3 DNA is TGTGCCAGCTCAGGGGGCCTAGACACTGAAGCTTTCTTT. This chain links TRBV18 with TRBJ1-1; D possibly corresponds to TRBD1 (6 bases). The CDR3 length is 13 residues. Trimming took off 5 bases at V and 3 bases at J, with 10 bases between the two ends. Looked up from germline, CDR1 is KGHSH and CDR2 is LQKENI. The full variable domain, its missing parts supplied by reference TRBV18 and TRBJ1-1, is NAGVMQNPRHLVRRRGQEARLRCSPMKGHSHVYWYRQLPEEGLKFMVYLQKENIIDESGMPKERFSAEFPKEGPSILRIQQVVRGDSAAYFCASSGGLDTEAFFGQGTRLTVV.

DNA for the CDR3: TGTGCCAGCTCACCGGACTCCAGACAGACCCAGTACTTC. Its protein product is CASSPDSRQTQYF. The chain joins TRBV18 to TRBJ2-5; perhaps TRBD2 as D (5 bases). Trimming left V 3 bases short and J 6 bases short, with 11 bases between. The germline V gene has CDR1 KGHSH and CDR2 LQKENI. This CDR3 is built from 13 residues.

The chain combines TRBV15 with TRBJ1-5, with TRBD1 matching 8 bases. The length of the CDR3 is 16 residues. Per the germline V gene, CDR1 is LNHNV and CDR2 is YYDKDF (reference sequence). Losses at the gene ends were 0 bases for V and 7 bases for J; bases not matched to a gene: 8. The DNA of the CDR3 is TGTGCCACCAGCAGAGATATAGGACAGGGAATCCAGCCCCAGCATTTT. Its translation is CATSRDIGQGIQPQHF.

This clone has only one observation. The chain links TRBV2 to TRBJ2-5; D call uncertain. The CDR3 sequence is 11 residues long. Germline CDR1 and CDR2: SNHLY and FYNNEI. Trimming removed 6 bases from V and 2 bases from J, with 4 bases in between. Here the CDR3 DNA reads TGTGCCAGCAGACAGCAAGAGACCCAGTACTTC. Its translation is CASRQQETQYF. The full variable domain, in which reference TRBV2 and TRBJ2-5 provide the parts outside the CDR3, is EPEVTQTPSHQVTQMGQEVILRCVPISNHLYFYWYRQILGQKVEFLVSFYNNEISEKSEIFDDQFSVERPDGSNFTLKIRSTKLEDSAMYFCASRQQETQYFGPGTRLLVL.

A single count supports this clone. The rearrangement joins TRBV6-5 to TRBJ1-2, with D possibly TRBD1 on 6 matching bases. Trimming took off 2 bases at V and 1 base at J, with 14 bases between the two ends. The CDR3 is 16 amino acids. Looked up from germline, CDR1 is MNHEY and CDR2 is SVGAGI. The CDR3 reads CASSYRGGIGNYGYTF. The DNA of the CDR3 is TGTGCCAGCAGTTACCGAGGGGGAATAGGTAACTATGGCTACACCTTC.

The J gene is TRBJ2-7, the V gene TRBV4-1, with 8 nucleotides matching TRBD1. The CDR3 sequence is 15 residues long. Germline loops: CDR1 MGHRA, CDR2 YSYEKL. Trimming at V came to 2 bases and at J to 2 bases, leaving 5 bases not matched to a gene. CDR3: CASSQLTGGPYEQYF. In nucleotides, the CDR3 is TGCGCCAGCAGCCAACTTACAGGGGGGCCCTACGAGCAGTACTTC.

The V call is TRBV7-3, the J call TRBJ2-7; D possibly matches TRBD1 or TRBD2 (7 bases each). Germline V lookup: CDR1 SGHTA, CDR2 FQGTGA. Trimming stripped 5 bases from V and 0 bases from J, with 14 bases between. The CDR3 runs 15 residues. The CDR3 DNA reads TGTGCCAGCAGCCCAGGGGGGGCCCTCTCCTACGAGCAGTACTTC. It yields the protein CASSPGGALSYEQYF.

J is TRBJ2-1 and V is TRBV15; D ambiguous. This CDR3 contains 15 residues. Germline loops: CDR1 LNHNV, CDR2 YYDKDF (reference sequence). V lost 1 base and J lost 0, with 7 bases in between. The CDR3: CATSRGSVSYNEQFF. The CDR3 DNA sequence: TGTGCCACCAGCAGAGGATCGGTCTCCTACAATGAGCAGTTCTTC.

V is TRBV7-6 and J is TRBJ1-3; a possible D gene is TRBD1 (5 bases). The ends were cut back, 6 bases at V and 0 bases at J, with 12 bases in the middle. CDR1 is SGHVS and CDR2 is FNYEAQ in the germline V gene. The CDR3 runs to 15 residues. The CDR3 spells CASSQQVHSGNTIYF. CDR3 coding DNA: TGTGCCAGCAGTCAACAGGTACACTCTGGAAACACCATATATTTT. Looking up the rest from reference TRBV7-6 and TRBJ1-3 gives the full variable domain: GAGVSQSPRYKVTKRGQDVALRCDPISGHVSLYWYRQALGQGPEFLTYFNYEAQQDKSGLPNDRFSAERPEGSISTLTIQRTEQRDSAMYRCASSQQVHSGNTIYFGEGSWLTVV.

The rearrangement links TRBV30 to TRBJ1-5; D not certain. The CDR3 consists of 13 residues. V lost 3 bases and J lost 3, with 9 bases in between. Germline-derived CDR1 and CDR2 are GTSNPN and SVGIG (reference sequence). The CDR3 nucleotides are TGTGCCTGGAGCAGGCAGTCCAATCAGCCCCAGCATTTT. It specifies CAWSRQSNQPQHF.

The chain employs TRBV5-1 and TRBJ2-3, with unresolved D. CDR3 length equals 14 residues. Germline assignment: CDR1 SGHRS and CDR2 YFSETQ. Deletions cut 2 bases from V and 1 base from J, with 8 bases between. This chain's CDR3 is CASSFGQGTDTQYF. DNA for the CDR3: TGCGCCAGCAGCTTTGGGCAGGGCACAGATACGCAGTATTTT.

V is TRBV10-1 and J is TRBJ2-2, with D unresolved. Trimming left V 7 bases short and J 0 bases short, with 9 bases between. This CDR3 comprises 14 residues. Germline CDR1 is WNHNN and CDR2 is SYGVQD (reference sequence). CDR3 residues: CASTQDSNTGELFF. CDR3 nucleotides: TGCGCCAGCACCCAAGATTCGAACACCGGGGAGCTGTTTTTT.

This clone appeared a single time. V is TRBV6-6 and J is TRBJ2-1, with TRBD1 matching 7 bases. The CDR3 is 14 residues long. Germline V lookup: CDR1 MNHNY, CDR2 SVGAGI (reference sequence). Unmatched junction bases numbered 7, after V lost 11 bases and J lost 0 bases. The CDR3 nucleotides read TGTGCCTGCCTCAGGGGGTACTCCTACAATGAGCAGTTCTTC. Translating gives CACLRGYSYNEQFF.

The chain has TRBV7-9 and TRBJ2-7; 8 bases agree with TRBD2. V lost 3 bases and J lost 3; bases outside the gene matches: 7. There are 15 residues in the CDR3. Germline V gene lookup returns CDR1 SEHNR and CDR2 FQNEAQ (reference sequence). The CDR3 nucleotides read TGTGCCAGCAGCTTCTATAGCGGGGCTTTCTACGAGCAGTACTTC. As protein: CASSFYSGAFYEQYF.

The genes are TRBV2 and TRBJ2-5; 9 bases fit TRBD2. This CDR3 is built from 16 residues. Trimming removed 7 bases from V and 0 bases from J; junction bases left unmatched: 9. Germline CDR1 and CDR2: SNHLY and FYNNEI. CDR3: CASTQAGGRYQETQYF. The CDR3, as DNA: TGTGCCAGCACCCAAGCGGGGGGTCGGTACCAAGAGACCCAGTACTTC.

The genes are TRBV29-1 and TRBJ1-1; D is uncertain. Germline CDR1 is SQVTM and CDR2 is ANQGSEA. The CDR3 consists of 13 residues. Trimming took 4 bases from V and 1 from J, leaving 10 bases between them. In DNA, the CDR3 is TGCAGCGTTGGCGCCGGGAAGAACACTGAAGCTTTCTTT. This encodes CSVGAGKNTEAFF.

The chain employs TRBV5-1 and TRBJ1-1; TRBD1 is a possible D gene (6 bases). Trimming took off 2 bases at V and 5 bases at J, with 13 bases between the two ends. This CDR3 is built from 14 residues. Looked up from germline, CDR1 is SGHRS and CDR2 is YFSETQ. The CDR3 loop reads CASSFSGAGTEAFF. The CDR3 DNA follows: TGCGCCAGCAGCTTTTCGGGGGCGGGTACTGAAGCTTTCTTT.

This chain connects TRBV6-5 to TRBJ2-7; D not resolved. The CDR3 runs 13 residues. CDR1 and CDR2 from the germline V gene are MNHEY and SVGAGI. Between the trimmed V and J ends, which lost 7 bases and 0 bases, there was a span of 10 bases. CDR3: CASNSASSYEQYF. DNA of the CDR3: TGTGCCAGCAATTCCGCGAGCTCCTACGAGCAGTACTTC.

The chain has TRBV7-8 and TRBJ2-1; TRBD1 matches at 7 bases. V shed 5 bases, J shed 3 bases, and the junction held 10 bases outside the gene matches. The CDR3 runs to 16 residues. Germline values: CDR1 SGHVS, CDR2 FQNEAQ. The CDR3 DNA is TGTGCCAGCAGCCCAAGGGACAGACCCAGCTACAATGAGCAGTTCTTC. This encodes CASSPRDRPSYNEQFF.

The rearrangement uses TRBV7-9 and TRBJ2-3; TRBD2 aligns across 10 bases. The CDR3 extends over 15 amino acids. Germline CDR1 SEHNR, CDR2 FQNEAQ (reference sequence). Trimming took 1 base from V and 4 from J; bases not matched to a gene: 2. In DNA form, the CDR3 reads TGTGCCAGCAGCTTAGGAGCGGGGGGGTCAGATACGCAGTATTTT. Protein sequence: CASSLGAGGSDTQYF.

The chain has TRBV5-1 and TRBJ2-7; no clear D. V lost 1 base and J 0 bases, leaving 8 bases between the germline ends. CDR1 SGHRS and CDR2 YFSETQ come from the germline V gene. This CDR3 has 14 residues. The chain's CDR3 is CASSLLHSSYEQYF. CDR3 nucleotides: TGCGCCAGCAGCTTGTTACACAGCTCCTACGAGCAGTACTTC.